This TCR beta chain stems from a study of blood T cell repertoires in COVID-19. Study summary: The study drew acute and convalescent COVID-19 samples from the United States, Italy and Spain.

This CDR3 spans 13 amino acids. V was pared by 7 bases and J by 3 bases, with 12 bases between. Looked up from germline, CDR1 is MNHEY and CDR2 is SVGAGI. Assay used: immunoSEQ multiplex PCR; TCRdb lists only in-frame clones, some missing. This table holds about 480,000 clones, about 88% found once. This sequence joins TRBV6-5 and TRBJ1-1; maybe TRBD1 (5 bases). The sequencing sample was made of peripheral blood. The TCR originated in a young man with COVID-19, enrolled during active disease. CDR3 nucleotide sequence: TGTGCCAGCAATTCCTTCAGGGACACTGAAGCTTTCTTT. Translating it yields CASNSFRDTEAFF.